This T cell receptor beta chain was documented in a study of T-cell memory formation after mild COVID-19. Background on the study: Clusters of TCRs were largely donor specific. General study points: Contracting CD4+ clones sat mainly in CM and EM; CD8+ in EMRA.

This clonotype showed up many times. The antigen is unknown. TCRdb re-derived calls from the 5' RACE reads in MiXCR, one entry per CDR3 protein. The sample lists a few hundred thousand distinct CDR3 sequences, roughly an eighth occurring once. This TCR was sampled from a man aged 18 to 30 who had mild COVID-19 (a few samples of this study predate the infection). Cell type and time point are not known. Material for sequencing was PBMCs or a T cell subset sorted from them (not recorded which).

CDR3 in DNA: TGCAGCGTTCGAGCAGGGGATAGCTACGAGCAGTACTTC. This sequence encodes CSVRAGDSYEQYF. The J gene is TRBJ2-7, the V gene TRBV29-1; a weak D match, TRBD1 (6 bases). The CDR3 has 13 residues. Germline CDR1 and CDR2: SQVTM and ANQGSEA. Deletions cut 5 bases from V and 3 bases from J, with 14 bases between.